The 16 T cell receptor beta chains below come from one sample, sequenced in a study of beta chain features in type 1 diabetes listed by TCRdb under 2018. The library was generated by the immunoSEQ multiplex PCR assay. The High Capacity cDNA Reverse Transcription Kit was used to reverse transcribe all of the isolated RNA, meaning that expressed TCRB transcripts were what got sequenced. Imported from immuneACCESS, the table was reduced by TCRdb to in-frame sequences with V and J called. These copies leave out some clones; in studies compared against another copy, an unresolved V gene accounts for under half, and the cause of the remainder is not known. The table for this sample lists approximately 140,000 clones; about a tenth of them were counted only once. Approximately 0.65% of the sample goes to the ten largest clones. Sequenced input: central memory CD4+ T cells from blood. The receptors were gathered from a woman aged 40 to 50 in good health.

This clone was counted a few times. The chain couples TRBV7-2 to TRBJ2-2; 10 nucleotides match TRBD2. The germline gives CDR1 SGHTA, CDR2 FQGNSA. The CDR3 is 15 residues long. V gave up 5 bases and J gave up 6 bases; unmatched junction bases: 6. The CDR3 is CASSLSGGISGELFF. For the CDR3, the DNA is TGTGCCAGCAGCCTTAGCGGGGGGATCTCCGGGGAGCTGTTTTTT.

This clone was found a few times. The chain joins TRBV7-9 to TRBJ1-2; tentative D call: TRBD1 (5 bases). CDR3 length equals 13 residues. V lost 5 bases to trimming and J lost 9 bases, with 16 bases between them. Germline CDR1 and CDR2: SEHNR and FQNEAQ (reference sequence). CDR3 sequence reads: CASSEQAAGSYTF. The CDR3 nucleotides are TGTGCCAGCAGCGAACAGGCCGCCGGAAGCTACACCTTC.

The V gene is TRBV29-1, the J gene TRBJ1-4; no reliable D call. Looked up from germline, CDR1 is SQVTM and CDR2 is ANQGSEA. The V and J ends lost 4 bases and 4 bases respectively, with 10 bases between them. This CDR3 contains 13 residues. CDR3 protein: CSVAGMGNEKLFF. The CDR3 nucleotides are TGCAGCGTTGCGGGAATGGGTAATGAAAAACTGTTTTTT.

This clone occurred a few times. J is TRBJ2-1 and V is TRBV4-3; TRBD2 matches 10 bases. Per the germline V gene, CDR1 is LGHNA and CDR2 is YSLEER. Trimming removed 1 base from V and 10 bases from J; junction bases left unmatched: 7. CDR3 length equals 15 residues. CDR3: CASSQAPGLAWEQFF. The CDR3 nucleotides are TGCGCCAGCAGCCAAGCTCCGGGACTAGCGTGGGAGCAGTTCTTC.

This chain joins TRBV5-6 and TRBJ1-2, with D maybe TRBD1 (5 bases). V was cut by 3 bases and J by 7 bases, with 13 bases left in between. CDR1 is SGHDT and CDR2 is YYEEEE in the germline V gene. The CDR3 totals 13 residues. CDR3 nucleotide sequence: TGTGCCAGCAGCTCGCAGGGATTGTCTGGCTACACCTTC. It yields the protein CASSSQGLSGYTF.

The gene calls are TRBV11-2 and TRBJ2-5; D perhaps matches TRBD1 (5 bases). The CDR3 is made up of 14 amino acids. V was shortened by 5 bases and J by 2 bases, with 12 bases between the two germline ends. Per the germline V gene, CDR1 is SGHAT and CDR2 is FQNNGV. The CDR3 DNA sequence: TGTGCCAGCAGCCGAGTCCAGGGTCAAGAGACCCAGTACTTC. Translated, it gives CASSRVQGQETQYF.

The chain combines TRBV6-5 with TRBJ2-7; 7 bases are a match to TRBD2. The germline gives CDR1 MNHEY, CDR2 SVGAGI. This CDR3 is built from 15 residues. Trimming at V came to 0 bases and at J to 8 bases, leaving 10 bases not matched to a gene. The CDR3 DNA reads TGTGCCAGCAGTTACTCGAAAACGGAGGGAGGGAAGCAGTACTTC. Amino acids: CASSYSKTEGGKQYF.

This clone was picked up a small number of times. The CDR3 sequence: CASSHPALLAAELTDTQYF. DNA for the CDR3: TGCGCCAGCAGTCACCCCGCCCTCTTAGCGGCGGAACTCACAGATACGCAGTATTTT. This chain uses TRBV23-1 with TRBJ2-3, with D tentatively TRBD2 (6 bases). TRBV23-1 counts as an open reading frame of uncertain function. The V end was cut by 3 bases, the J end by 2 bases, with 24 bases between. There are 19 residues in the CDR3.

This clone was detected a few times. The genes are TRBV29-1 and TRBJ2-7, with a tentative D call TRBD2 (7 bases). The V end lost 7 bases, the J end lost 4 bases, and 29 bases lay between the germline ends. The CDR3 extends over 17 amino acids. The germline gives CDR1 SQVTM, CDR2 ANQGSEA. CDR3 region: CSATSTPYGGLSYEQYF. For the CDR3, the DNA is TGCAGCGCAACGTCCACCCCGTACGGGGGGCTGTCTTACGAGCAGTACTTC.

In its sample, this clone was seen a few times. This chain joins TRBV2 and TRBJ2-1; D may be TRBD2 (6 bases). CDR1 is SNHLY and CDR2 is FYNNEI in the germline V gene. CDR3 length: 10 residues. V was shortened by 11 bases and J by 9 bases, with 11 bases between the two germline ends. The CDR3 nucleotides read TGTGCCGGCCGGACTATTGAGCAGTTCTTC. Encoded protein: CAGRTIEQFF.

This clone has at least ten counts. The chain links TRBV6-6 to TRBJ1-4; 7 bases are a match to TRBD1. This CDR3 has 14 amino acids. Germline loops: CDR1 MNHNY, CDR2 SVGAGI (reference sequence). Losses at the gene ends were 6 bases for V and 10 bases for J; bases not matched to a gene: 11. The CDR3 region is CASRQGQETGKLFF. The CDR3 coding sequence is TGTGCCAGCAGACAAGGACAGGAGACGGGAAAACTGTTTTTT.

This clone has more than one count but fewer than ten. The chain recombines TRBV7-8 with TRBJ1-4; 11 positions match TRBD1. With 5 bases clipped from V and 10 bases from J, the junction kept 6 bases outside the gene matches. CDR3 size: 14 residues. Germline V gene data show CDR1 as SGHVS and CDR2 as FQNEAQ. The CDR3 loop is CASSRGQGGRKLFF. In nucleotides, the CDR3 is TGTGCCAGCAGCCGGGGACAGGGGGGCCGAAAACTGTTTTTT.

The chain joins TRBV18 to TRBJ2-1, with TRBD1 as a possible D gene (5 bases). Germline V gene lookup returns CDR1 KGHSH and CDR2 LQKENI. The V and J ends lost 6 bases and 1 base respectively, with 16 bases between them. There are 16 residues in the CDR3. The CDR3, as DNA: TGTGCCAGCTCTCCTGTCAGGGATAGGTCCTACAATGAGCAGTTCTTC. Encoded protein: CASSPVRDRSYNEQFF.

This clone was observed a handful of times. The CDR3 region has the DNA TGTGCCAGCAGCTTGGTGGGGGCAGGTAATGAAAAACTGTTTTTT. Residues: CASSLVGAGNEKLFF. The V and J genes are TRBV5-6 and TRBJ1-4; D is possibly TRBD1 (6 bases). The length of the CDR3 is 15 residues. Germline V lookup: CDR1 SGHDT, CDR2 YYEEEE. Trimming took off 0 bases at V and 4 bases at J, with 10 bases between the two ends.

V usage is TRBV5-6 and J usage is TRBJ2-1, with D perhaps TRBD2 (6 bases). V shed 2 bases and J shed 4 bases, with 16 bases lying between them. Germline CDR1 is SGHDT and CDR2 is YYEEEE. The CDR3 is 16 amino acids. The CDR3 DNA reads TGTGCCAGCAGCTTATATAGCGGAGCCTCGTACAATGAGCAGTTCTTC. Its protein product is CASSLYSGASYNEQFF.

This clone was seen more than once but under ten times. J is TRBJ2-7 and V is TRBV2; D unresolved. The CDR3 runs 12 residues. CDR1 and CDR2 (germline): SNHLY, FYNNEI. V lost 6 bases to trimming and J lost 0 bases, with 6 bases between them. The chain's CDR3 is CASSANSYEQYF. The CDR3 DNA is TGTGCCAGCAGCGCTAACTCCTACGAGCAGTACTTC.